A single sample gave rise to the 31 T cell receptor beta chains below, sequenced in a study of OX40 agonist ivuxolimab in advanced cancers. Profiled with immunoSEQ multiplex PCR; TCRdb holds only in-frame clones, not every one. The table has approximately 49,000 clones, 84% seen once; the top ten hold 20% to 25%. Sequenced material: CD4+ or CD8+ T cells sorted from blood, taken in a trial of the OX40 agonist ivuxolimab. The receptor source for this set is an adult with an advanced solid tumor such as melanoma, head and neck, liver or kidney cancer.

The J gene is TRBJ1-2, the V gene TRBV19; D is possibly TRBD1 (5 bases). CDR3 length equals 15 residues. Per germline, CDR1 LNHDA and CDR2 SQIVND (reference sequence). The V gene lost 6 bases and the J gene lost 2 bases, with 16 bases spanning the gap. CDR3 coding DNA: TGTGCCAGTAGCCCGGTGGGACGTGAGAACTATGGCTACACCTTC. Amino acid sequence: CASSPVGRENYGYTF.

The V and J genes are TRBV11-2 and TRBJ1-1; TRBD1 might be the D (6 bases). The CDR3 is made up of 13 amino acids. V shed 5 bases and J shed 0 bases, with 7 bases lying between them. The germline CDR1 and CDR2 sequences are SGHAT and FQNNGV. The chain's CDR3 is CASSGQLNTEAFF. CDR3 DNA: TGTGCCAGCAGCGGACAGCTGAACACTGAAGCTTTCTTT.

This rearrangement joins TRBV27 to TRBJ1-3; possible D gene TRBD1, 5 bases. From germline, CDR1 is MNHEY and CDR2 SMNVEV (reference sequence). The germline V and J ends were trimmed by 0 bases and 2 bases, with 8 bases remaining between them. CDR3 length equals 15 residues. CDR3 protein: CASSLSGVAGNTIYF. CDR3 nucleotide sequence: TGTGCCAGCAGTTTATCAGGGGTAGCTGGAAACACCATATATTTT.

CDR3 DNA sequence: TGTGCCAGCAGTGGCTCGGGCTCCTACAATGAGCAGTTCTTC. This gives the protein CASSGSGSYNEQFF. The chain combines TRBV6-1 with TRBJ2-1; D unresolved. The CDR3 contains 14 residues. Trimming removed 4 bases from V and 0 bases from J, with 7 bases in between. Germline assignment: CDR1 MNHNS and CDR2 SASEGT.

The chain combines TRBV7-9 with TRBJ2-1; D gene ambiguous. The CDR3 loop spans 15 amino acids. Germline V gene data show CDR1 as SEHNR and CDR2 as FQNEAQ (reference sequence). Trimming cost V 0 bases and J 0 bases, with 6 bases left between them. As DNA, the CDR3 is TGTGCCAGCAGCTTAGCGCCTAGCTCCTACAATGAGCAGTTCTTC. This gives the protein CASSLAPSSYNEQFF.

This clone was seen a few times. This sequence joins TRBV9 and TRBJ1-2; no clear D. This CDR3 comprises 14 residues. Trimming cost V 3 bases and J 0 bases, with 9 bases left between them. Germline V gene lookup returns CDR1 SGDLS and CDR2 YYNGEE. The CDR3 sequence is CASSAVLANYGYTF. The CDR3 region has the DNA TGTGCCAGCAGCGCGGTCCTAGCTAACTATGGCTACACCTTC.

The V and J genes are TRBV28 and TRBJ1-2; TRBD1 matches at 7 bases. This CDR3 has 16 residues. Germline assignment: CDR1 MDHEN and CDR2 SYDVKM. After removal of 6 bases from V and 4 bases from J, the junction contained 14 bases not matched to a gene. CDR3 sequence: CASSPETGLSVYGYTF. In DNA, the CDR3 is TGTGCCAGCAGCCCCGAGACAGGGTTGAGCGTCTATGGCTACACCTTC.

The CDR3 DNA sequence: TGTGCCAGCAGTTTATCCCGAGACAGGGGAGTGGTGGATGGCTACACCTTC. It is translated as CASSLSRDRGVVDGYTF. The rearrangement links TRBV27 to TRBJ1-2; TRBD1 matches at 8 bases. The CDR3 has 17 amino acids. Germline lookup yields CDR1 MNHEY and CDR2 SMNVEV (reference sequence). The J segment lost 6 bases and the V segment lost 0 bases, leaving 12 bases of the junction unmatched.

This chain links TRBV28 with TRBJ2-7; D may be TRBD1 or TRBD2 (5 bases each). The CDR3 has 14 residues. Germline lookup yields CDR1 MDHEN and CDR2 SYDVKM. Trimming took off 3 bases at V and 4 bases at J, with 13 bases between the two ends. CDR3 DNA sequence: TGTGCCAGCAGTTTTGGGGGACGGGGATACGAGCAGTACTTC. Protein sequence: CASSFGGRGYEQYF.

The V gene is TRBV2, the J gene TRBJ2-7; D not certain. Trimming shortened V by 4 bases and J by 7 bases, and 11 bases separated the two germline ends. The CDR3 contains 12 residues. CDR1 and CDR2 (germline): SNHLY, FYNNEI. CDR3 sequence reads: CASSGVGQEQYF. DNA of the CDR3: TGTGCCAGCAGTGGGGTAGGGCAAGAGCAGTACTTC.

V usage is TRBV5-5 and J usage is TRBJ2-7; TRBD1 might be the D (5 bases). Germline V gene sequence: CDR1 SGHKS, CDR2 YYEKEE (reference sequence). The CDR3 is made up of 14 amino acids. Trimming stripped 1 base from V and 4 bases from J, with 12 bases between. In DNA, the CDR3 is TGTGCCAGCAGCTTGTCCGGGCCAGGGTACGAGCAGTACTTC. The encoded protein is CASSLSGPGYEQYF.

The gene calls are TRBV7-9 and TRBJ2-2, with TRBD1 matching over 7 bases. After removal of 1 base from V and 0 bases from J, the junction contained 2 bases not matched to a gene. Germline-derived CDR1 and CDR2 are SEHNR and FQNEAQ (reference sequence). The CDR3 consists of 16 residues. The CDR3 coding sequence is TGTGCCAGCAGCTTAGGGGGGACAGCGAACACCGGGGAGCTGTTTTTT. Its translation is CASSLGGTANTGELFF.

This clone has only one observation. This chain connects TRBV7-9 to TRBJ2-2; 14 nucleotides align to TRBD2. Germline V gene data show CDR1 as SEHNR and CDR2 as FQNEAQ (reference sequence). V shed 5 bases, J shed 4 bases, and the junction held 6 bases outside the gene matches. The CDR3 consists of 17 residues. The CDR3 reads CASSPRTSGRLTGELFF. DNA for the CDR3: TGTGCCAGCAGCCCTAGGACTAGCGGGAGGCTCACCGGGGAGCTGTTTTTT.

The V and J genes are TRBV19 and TRBJ1-1, with D uncertain. Deletions cut 11 bases from V and 1 base from J, with 14 bases between. Per germline, CDR1 LNHDA and CDR2 SQIVND (reference sequence). The CDR3 runs 13 residues. CDR3 DNA sequence: TGTGCCGGCCGGGGTGCGGGGAACACTGAAGCTTTCTTT. It encodes CAGRGAGNTEAFF. The variable domain in full, with the rest retrieved from reference TRBV19 and TRBJ1-1, is DGGITQSPKYLFRKEGQNVTLSCEQNLNHDAMYWYRQDPGQGLRLIYYSQIVNDFQKGDIAEGYSVSREKKESFPLTVTSAQKNPTAFYLCAGRGAGNTEAFFGQGTRLTVV.

The chain is built from TRBV7-6 and TRBJ1-1; D remains unclear. Between the trimmed V and J ends, which lost 0 bases and 5 bases, there was a span of 13 bases. Germline assignment: CDR1 SGHVS and CDR2 FNYEAQ. The CDR3 length is 15 residues. Here the CDR3 DNA reads TGTGCCAGCAGCTTAGCGCCGGCTGCGGGTACTGAAGCTTTCTTT. Protein product: CASSLAPAAGTEAFF.

This rearrangement joins TRBV4-1 to TRBJ1-5; a weak D match, TRBD1 (6 bases). Germline values: CDR1 MGHRA, CDR2 YSYEKL. The ends were cut back, 2 bases at V and 4 bases at J, with 15 bases in the middle. The CDR3 sequence is 16 residues long. The CDR3 loop reads CASSQSTGQPNQPQHF. The CDR3 DNA is TGCGCCAGCAGCCAATCCACCGGACAGCCAAATCAGCCCCAGCATTTT.

The genes are TRBV19 and TRBJ2-1; 11 nucleotides line up with TRBD2. V lost 5 bases, J lost 0 bases, and 6 bases stayed unmatched. The germline V gene encodes CDR1 LNHDA and CDR2 SQIVND (reference sequence). This CDR3 contains 17 residues. In DNA form, the CDR3 reads TGTGCCAGTAGTCTGACTAGCGGGGATAGCTCCTACAATGAGCAGTTCTTC. Protein sequence: CASSLTSGDSSYNEQFF.

The V and J genes are TRBV19 and TRBJ2-3, with D perhaps TRBD2 (6 bases). Germline V CDR1 and CDR2: LNHDA, SQIVND (reference sequence). This CDR3 spans 13 amino acids. Trimming pared 4 bases from V and 6 bases from J, leaving 11 bases between. Here the CDR3 reads CASSTDRGDTQYF. The CDR3 DNA sequence: TGTGCCAGTAGTACGGATCGGGGGGATACGCAGTATTTT.

The chain combines TRBV29-1 with TRBJ2-2, with 9 bases that match TRBD1. The V segment lost 5 bases and the J segment 4 bases; nucleotides outside the gene matches: 5. Germline CDR1 is SQVTM and CDR2 is ANQGSEA. CDR3 length: 14 amino acids. The CDR3 loop is CSVKGQGSTGELFF. The DNA for the CDR3 is TGCAGCGTTAAGGGACAGGGTTCCACCGGGGAGCTGTTTTTT.

The chain carries TRBV7-9 and TRBJ2-3, with TRBD2 matching over 12 bases. J lost 5 bases, V lost 5 bases, and 11 bases had no gene match. Germline assignment: CDR1 SEHNR and CDR2 FQNEAQ (reference sequence). The CDR3 totals 17 residues. The CDR3 bases are TGTGCCAGCAGCCCTCACACTAGCGGGGGGCCTATAGATACGCAGTATTTT. It specifies CASSPHTSGGPIDTQYF.

The DNA for the CDR3 is TGTGCCTGGAGGCCGGGACTAGCCGGGTACGAGCAGTACTTC. Translated: CAWRPGLAGYEQYF. J is TRBJ2-7 and V is TRBV30; 9 nucleotides line up with TRBD2. Germline loops: CDR1 GTSNPN, CDR2 SVGIG (reference sequence). This CDR3 comprises 14 residues. The junction had 7 bases not matched to a gene; V was cut back by 3 bases and J by 4 bases. Filled out from reference TRBV30 and TRBJ2-7, the complete variable domain reads SQTIHQWPATLVQPVGSPLSLECTVEGTSNPNLYWYRQAAGRGLQLLFYSVGIGQISSEVPQNLSASRPQDRQFILSSKKLLLSDSGFYLCAWRPGLAGYEQYFGPGTRLTVT.

This clone was seen only a few times. The chain couples TRBV5-6 to TRBJ2-7, with 7 bases identical to TRBD1. The germline V gene has CDR1 SGHDT and CDR2 YYEEEE. The CDR3 has 13 amino acids. Losses at the gene ends were 4 bases for V and 3 bases for J; bases not matched to a gene: 4. The CDR3 loop is CASSLTGIYEQYF. As DNA, the CDR3 is TGTGCCAGCAGCCTGACAGGGATCTACGAGCAGTACTTC.

The chain couples TRBV28 to TRBJ2-6; perhaps TRBD2 as D (5 bases). The germline gives CDR1 MDHEN, CDR2 SYDVKM. This CDR3 has 20 amino acids. Trimming left V 2 bases short and J 1 base short, with 21 bases between. This CDR3 reads CASSLRNLAKAFSGANVLTF. The DNA for the CDR3 is TGTGCCAGCAGTTTAAGGAATCTAGCAAAGGCCTTTTCTGGGGCCAACGTCCTGACTTTC.

CDR3 nucleotide sequence: TGTGCCAGCAGCCTCGGACCCCTCGGTGGCAATCAGCCCCAGCATTTT. Translating it yields CASSLGPLGGNQPQHF. This chain connects TRBV7-9 to TRBJ1-5; D unresolved. The CDR3 spans 16 residues. The germline V and J ends were trimmed by 5 bases and 2 bases, with 16 bases remaining between them. CDR1 is SEHNR and CDR2 is FQNEAQ in the germline V gene (reference sequence).

The V gene is TRBV27, the J gene TRBJ1-5; no firm D call. The CDR3 contains 13 residues. Germline lookup yields CDR1 MNHEY and CDR2 SMNVEV (reference sequence). Trimming took 2 bases from V and 4 from J, leaving 6 bases between them. CDR3: CASSLVWNQPQHF. CDR3 in DNA: TGTGCCAGCAGTTTAGTCTGGAATCAGCCCCAGCATTTT.

There are a few counts of this clone. The chain is built from TRBV28 and TRBJ2-2, with 8 bases matching TRBD1. Germline assignment: CDR1 MDHEN and CDR2 SYDVKM. Losses at the gene ends were 6 bases for V and 3 bases for J; bases not matched to a gene: 6. The CDR3 loop spans 15 amino acids. The CDR3 DNA reads as TGTGCCAGCAGAGCAGGGGGCGATCACACCGGGGAGCTGTTTTTT. Protein product: CASRAGGDHTGELFF.

The gene calls are TRBV6-6 and TRBJ1-5; TRBD1 aligns across 9 bases. Germline CDR1 is MNHNY and CDR2 is SVGAGI (reference sequence). Trimming at V came to 5 bases and at J to 6 bases, leaving 8 bases not matched to a gene. The CDR3 spans 15 residues. In DNA, the CDR3 is TGTGCCAGCAGTCCTTACCGGGACAGGGCTCAGCCCCAGCATTTT. Its protein is CASSPYRDRAQPQHF.

V is TRBV7-8 and J is TRBJ2-1; the D call may be TRBD1 or TRBD2 (5 bases each). Trimming stripped 4 bases from V and 7 bases from J, with 23 bases between. CDR1 and CDR2 (germline): SGHVS, FQNEAQ. There are 17 residues in the CDR3. For the CDR3, the DNA is TGTGCCAGCAGCTGCGACCGGGACGAGGCATTCTGTAATGAGCAGTTCTTC. Residues: CASSCDRDEAFCNEQFF.

This clone was found a few times. The chain joins TRBV27 to TRBJ1-2; D is undetermined. Trimming cost V 5 bases and J 8 bases, with 15 bases left between them. Germline lookup yields CDR1 MNHEY and CDR2 SMNVEV (reference sequence). The CDR3 runs 13 residues. CDR3 in DNA: TGTGCCAGCAGTCCCATCGGTGGAGGCGGCTACACCTTC. Translated, it gives CASSPIGGGGYTF.

This chain links TRBV7-9 with TRBJ1-4; no reliable D call. This CDR3 spans 14 amino acids. Germline V gives CDR1 SEHNR, CDR2 FQNEAQ (reference sequence). V shed 1 base and J shed 2 bases, with 5 bases lying between them. The chain's CDR3 is CASSLVGTNEKLFF. The CDR3, as DNA: TGTGCCAGCAGCTTAGTGGGGACTAATGAAAAACTGTTTTTT.

V is TRBV5-1 and J is TRBJ2-1, with TRBD2 matching 9 bases. This CDR3 has 14 amino acids. Germline CDR1 is SGHRS and CDR2 is YFSETQ. With V trimmed by 2 bases and J by 9 bases, 6 bases remained unmatched. In nucleotides, the CDR3 is TGCGCCAGCAGCTTAGCGGGAGGATACGTTGAGCAGTTCTTC. Translated, it gives CASSLAGGYVEQFF.